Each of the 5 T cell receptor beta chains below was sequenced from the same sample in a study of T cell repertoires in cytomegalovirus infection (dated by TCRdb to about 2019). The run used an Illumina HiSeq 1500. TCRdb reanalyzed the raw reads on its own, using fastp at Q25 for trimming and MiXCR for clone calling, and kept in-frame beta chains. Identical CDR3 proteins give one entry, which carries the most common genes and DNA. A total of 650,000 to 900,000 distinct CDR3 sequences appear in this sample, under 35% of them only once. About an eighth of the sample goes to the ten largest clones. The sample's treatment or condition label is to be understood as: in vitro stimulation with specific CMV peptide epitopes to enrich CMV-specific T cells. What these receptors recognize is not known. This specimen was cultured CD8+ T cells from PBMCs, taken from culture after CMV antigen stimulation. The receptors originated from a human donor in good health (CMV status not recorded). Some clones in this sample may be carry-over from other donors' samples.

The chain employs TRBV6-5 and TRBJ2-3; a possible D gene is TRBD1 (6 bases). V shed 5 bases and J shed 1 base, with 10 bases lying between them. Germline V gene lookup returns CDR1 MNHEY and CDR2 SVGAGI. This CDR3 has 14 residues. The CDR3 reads CASSTAGGTDTQYF. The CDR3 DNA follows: TGTGCCAGCAGTACCGCAGGGGGCACAGATACGCAGTATTTT.

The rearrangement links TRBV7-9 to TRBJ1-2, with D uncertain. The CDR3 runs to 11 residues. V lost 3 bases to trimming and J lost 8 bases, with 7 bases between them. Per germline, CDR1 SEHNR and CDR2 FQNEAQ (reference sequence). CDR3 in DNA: TGTGCCAGCAGCTTCCAGGAGGGCTACACCTTC. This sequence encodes CASSFQEGYTF.

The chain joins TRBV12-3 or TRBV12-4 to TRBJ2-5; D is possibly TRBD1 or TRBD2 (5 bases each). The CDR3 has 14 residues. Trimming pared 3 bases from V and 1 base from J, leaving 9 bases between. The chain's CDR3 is CASSFSGTQETQYF. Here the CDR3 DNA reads TGTGCCAGCAGTTTTTCAGGGACCCAAGAGACCCAGTACTTC.

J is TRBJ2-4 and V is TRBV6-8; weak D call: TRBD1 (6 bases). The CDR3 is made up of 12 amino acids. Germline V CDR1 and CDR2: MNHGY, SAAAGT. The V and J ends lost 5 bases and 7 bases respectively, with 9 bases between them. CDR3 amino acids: CASSPQGNIQYF. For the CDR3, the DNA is TGTGCCAGCAGTCCACAGGGTAACATTCAGTACTTC.

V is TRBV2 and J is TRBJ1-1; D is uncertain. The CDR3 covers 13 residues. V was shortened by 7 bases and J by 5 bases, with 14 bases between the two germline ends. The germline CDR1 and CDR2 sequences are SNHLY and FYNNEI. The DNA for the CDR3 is TGTGCCAGCACCCCGGTGGTGGAAACTGAAGCTTTCTTT. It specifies CASTPVVETEAFF.